The text below deals with one TCR beta chain. This CDR3 comprises 16 residues. Trimming removed 2 bases at V and 1 base at J, with 14 bases between. Per germline, CDR1 MRHNA and CDR2 SNTAGT. Profiled with immunoSEQ multiplex PCR; TCRdb holds only in-frame clones, not every one. The table has under 200,000 clones, over 85% seen once; the top ten hold around 1.7%. This sample is part of a study of T cell responses to AZD1222 COVID-19 vaccine. The sample here was peripheral blood, taken on day 0 of AZD1222 vaccination. This receptor was identified in an adult in good health. The V gene is TRBV6-4, the J gene TRBJ1-1; no reliable D call. The CDR3 DNA sequence: TGTGCCAGCAGTGACCCCCTAAGAGGACCGAACACTGAAGCTTTCTTT. It encodes CASSDPLRGPNTEAFF.